Many counts were recorded for the clone carrying this T cell receptor (beta chain). The antigen remains unidentified. RNA transcripts yielded amplified TCR beta CDR3 regions. HTBI primers served in a first-round RT-PCR, which a second-round multiplex PCR followed. TCRdb re-called the multiplex PCR reads through MiXCR, storing one row per CDR3 protein. This table holds 360,000 or so distinct CDR3 sequences, about a sixth found once. This sample is drawn from a study of Graves' ophthalmopathy and Graves' hyperthyroidism. Study observations and caveats: Blood contained most expanded thyroid clonotypes exceeding 0.001 frequency. Ophthalmopathy progression predictions by the model showed about 79% specificity and 70.59% sensitivity.

The germline gives CDR1 LNHDA, CDR2 SQIVND (reference sequence). Trimming cost V 3 bases and J 2 bases, with 10 bases left between them. CDR3 length: 14 amino acids. Having ophthalmopathy, the donors showed moderate-to-severe activity, CAS ≥3 and NOSPECS ≥4, with disease lasting under 3 months. Orbital computed tomography, thyroid ultrasound, TRAb, serum thyroxine and clinical symptoms formed the basis of diagnosis. The gene calls are TRBV19 and TRBJ2-5, with D perhaps assigned TRBD1 or TRBD2 (5 bases each). This TCR came from a woman aged 18-30 years with Graves' ophthalmopathy. The sequencing sample was made of peripheral blood. CDR3 in DNA: TGTGCCAGTAGTATGGGGCGAGGGCAAGAGACCCAGTACTTC. Translation: CASSMGRGQETQYF.